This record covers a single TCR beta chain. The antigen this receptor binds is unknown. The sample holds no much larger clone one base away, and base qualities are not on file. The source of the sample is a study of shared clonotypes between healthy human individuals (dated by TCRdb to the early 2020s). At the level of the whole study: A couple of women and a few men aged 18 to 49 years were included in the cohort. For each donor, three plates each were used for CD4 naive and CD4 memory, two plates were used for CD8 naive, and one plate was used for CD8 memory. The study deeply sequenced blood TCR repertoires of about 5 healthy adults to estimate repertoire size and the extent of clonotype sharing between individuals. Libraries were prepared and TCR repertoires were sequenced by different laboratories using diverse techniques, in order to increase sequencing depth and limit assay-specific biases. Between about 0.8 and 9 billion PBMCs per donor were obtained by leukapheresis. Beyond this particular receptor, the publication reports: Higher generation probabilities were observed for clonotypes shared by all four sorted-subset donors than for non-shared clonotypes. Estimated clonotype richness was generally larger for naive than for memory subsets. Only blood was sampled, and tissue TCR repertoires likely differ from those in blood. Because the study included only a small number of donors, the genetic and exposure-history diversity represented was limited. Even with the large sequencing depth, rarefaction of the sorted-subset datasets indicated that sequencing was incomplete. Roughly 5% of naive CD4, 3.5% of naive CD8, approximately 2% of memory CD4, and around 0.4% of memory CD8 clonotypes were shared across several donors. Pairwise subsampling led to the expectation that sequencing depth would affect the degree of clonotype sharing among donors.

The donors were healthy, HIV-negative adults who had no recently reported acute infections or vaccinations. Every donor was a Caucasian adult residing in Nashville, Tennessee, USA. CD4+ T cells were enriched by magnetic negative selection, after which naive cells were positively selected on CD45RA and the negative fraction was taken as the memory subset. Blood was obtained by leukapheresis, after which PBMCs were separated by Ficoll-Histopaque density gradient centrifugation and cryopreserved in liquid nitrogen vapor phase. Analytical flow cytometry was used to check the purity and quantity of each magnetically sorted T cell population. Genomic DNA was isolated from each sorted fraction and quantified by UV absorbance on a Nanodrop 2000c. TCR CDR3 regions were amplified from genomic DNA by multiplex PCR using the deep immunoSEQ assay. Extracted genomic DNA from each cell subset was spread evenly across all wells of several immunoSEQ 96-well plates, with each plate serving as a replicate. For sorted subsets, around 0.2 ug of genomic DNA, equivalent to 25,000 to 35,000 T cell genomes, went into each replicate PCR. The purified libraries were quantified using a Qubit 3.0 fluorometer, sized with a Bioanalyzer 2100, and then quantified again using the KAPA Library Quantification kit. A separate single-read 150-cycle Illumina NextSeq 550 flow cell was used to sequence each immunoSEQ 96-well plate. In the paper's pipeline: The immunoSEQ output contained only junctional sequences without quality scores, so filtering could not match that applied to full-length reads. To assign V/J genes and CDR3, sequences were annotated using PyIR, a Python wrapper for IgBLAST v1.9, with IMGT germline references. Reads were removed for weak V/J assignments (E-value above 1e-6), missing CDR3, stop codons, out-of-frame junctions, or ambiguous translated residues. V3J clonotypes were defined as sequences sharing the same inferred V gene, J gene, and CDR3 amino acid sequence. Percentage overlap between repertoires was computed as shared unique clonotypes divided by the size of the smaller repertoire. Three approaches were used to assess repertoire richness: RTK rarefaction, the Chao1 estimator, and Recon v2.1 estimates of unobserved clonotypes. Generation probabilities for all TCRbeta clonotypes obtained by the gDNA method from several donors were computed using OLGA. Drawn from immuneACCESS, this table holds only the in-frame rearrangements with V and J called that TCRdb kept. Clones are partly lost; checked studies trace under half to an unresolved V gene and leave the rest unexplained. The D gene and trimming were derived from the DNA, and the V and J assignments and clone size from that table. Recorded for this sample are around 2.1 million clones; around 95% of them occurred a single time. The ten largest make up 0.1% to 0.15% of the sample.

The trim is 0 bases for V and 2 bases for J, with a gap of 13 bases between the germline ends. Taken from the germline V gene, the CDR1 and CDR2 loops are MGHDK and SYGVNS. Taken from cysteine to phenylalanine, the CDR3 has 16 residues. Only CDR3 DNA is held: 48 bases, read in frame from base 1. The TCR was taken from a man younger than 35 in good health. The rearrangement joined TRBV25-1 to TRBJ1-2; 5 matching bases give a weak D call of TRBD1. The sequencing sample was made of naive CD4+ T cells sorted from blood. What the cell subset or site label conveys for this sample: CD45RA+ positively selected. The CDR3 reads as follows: CASSEYEGSWNYGYTF. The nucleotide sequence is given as TGTGCCAGCAGTGAATATGAGGGGAGTTGGAACTATGGCTACACCTTC.